This entry describes one T cell receptor beta chain. What it recognizes is unknown. Trimming left V 4 bases short and J 5 bases short, with 14 bases between. Germline loops: CDR1 MNHEY, CDR2 SVGAGI. The length of the CDR3 is 14 residues. The data derive from a study of cytomegalovirus exposure and HLA in healthy donors. Background on the study: Of approximately 400 genotyped donors, approximately 80% clustered with self-reported Caucasian donors.

A multiplex PCR was run with 60 Vbeta primers and 13 Jbeta primers. Assay: immunoSEQ multiplex PCR; the TCRdb copy retains only in-frame clones and omits some. Found here are about 130,000 clones; the top ten clones hold less than 3%. Study conclusions and caveats: In a later analysis, productive TCRs from donors in an Asian-associated ancestry cluster reportedly carried fewer N-insertions than the cohort mean. Later on, a genetic analysis was performed. It linked a missense variant in DCLRE1C with V- and J-gene trimming of TCR beta. The authors later found HLA-associated TCR beta chains more clonally expanded than equally common others.

The TCR sequence derives from a man between 25 and 39 years old in good health and CMV-seronegative. Sequencing was carried out using PBMCs. The chain is built from TRBV6-5 and TRBJ1-2, with a possible D match to TRBD1 (5 bases). The CDR3 sequence is CASSSIDSRYGYTF. As DNA, the CDR3 is TGTGCCAGCAGTTCCATCGACAGCCGATATGGCTACACCTTC.